A selection of T cell receptor beta chains follows, all from one sample in a study of blood T cell repertoires in COVID-19. Clones were sequenced by immunoSEQ multiplex PCR, and TCRdb holds only the in-frame ones, with some missing. The table lists about 120,000 clones, 85% of them singletons. Sequenced material: peripheral blood. These receptors came from an elderly woman with acute or convalescent COVID-19. Both conserved end residues are trimmed from each CDR3. Each record gives: J gene, V gene, CDR3 length, CDR3 protein.

>TRBJ1-1|TRBV18|14
ASSPGQIPMNTEAF
>TRBJ2-1|TRBV29-1|12
SVVMAVSYNEQF
>TRBJ1-5|TRBV27|13
ASSLSRQGDQPQH
>TRBJ1-5|TRBV5-8|13
ASSLQGRGHQPQH
>TRBJ1-2|TRBV7-9|14
ASSRSGTGDAYGYT
>TRBJ1-3|TRBV7-2|12
ASSFQGYGNTIY
>TRBJ2-3|TRBV5-1|15
ASSSGLSYGGADTQY
>TRBJ1-2|TRBV6-2/TRBV6-3|11
ASSTTGERGYT
>TRBJ1-2|TRBV2|13
ASSEAGRGPGGYT
>TRBJ2-5|TRBV5-8|11
ASSLQEIGTQY
>TRBJ1-2|TRBV12-5|13
ASGLAGGRGYGYT
>TRBJ1-1|TRBV6-5|12
ASSDTRRVAEAF
>TRBJ2-5|TRBV7-2|13
ASSFQTGGGETQY
>TRBJ1-2|TRBV15|13
ATSTGQELSYGYT
>TRBJ1-1|TRBV3-1/TRBV3-2|11
ASSPNIMLEAF
>TRBJ1-4|TRBV9|13
ASSVAEREYEKLF
>TRBJ2-3|TRBV7-2|13
ASSLAGGTGDTQY
>TRBJ1-3|TRBV6-5|14
ASSYSRGGAGNTIY
>TRBJ2-5|TRBV28|11
ASRVPGVETQY
>TRBJ1-2|TRBV13|13
ASSLGQQGFYGYT
>TRBJ2-5|TRBV28|10
ASSNPRGTQY
>TRBJ2-3|TRBV29-1|11
SGGRDSTDTQY
>TRBJ2-2|TRBV11-3|11
ASSLDSVGELF
>TRBJ2-7|TRBV10-3|12
AIKWRLESYEQY
>TRBJ1-5|TRBV6-5|11
ASRDRGGQPQH
>TRBJ1-2|TRBV5-4|12
ASSSRTGRYGYT
>TRBJ1-2|TRBV19|12
ASRGFGTGYGYT
>TRBJ2-3|TRBV9|13
ASSVSGGGTDTQY
>TRBJ2-3|TRBV9|13
ASSDYGGAPDTQY
>TRBJ1-5|TRBV28|10
ASTGTGKPQH
>TRBJ1-4|TRBV7-8|13
ASSFGQGRTEKLF
>TRBJ2-1|TRBV20-1|9
SAKEDNEQF
>TRBJ1-3|TRBV9|14
ASSVAPGGTGNTIY
>TRBJ2-5|TRBV5-1|12
ASSTGTGDETQY
>TRBJ2-7|TRBV5-1|13
ASSLPKDSSYEQY
>TRBJ2-2|TRBV6-5|12
ASLAGGITGELF
>TRBJ1-2|TRBV2|11
ASNVITTNGYT
>TRBJ1-2|TRBV7-9|11
ASSLEQGISYT
>TRBJ1-3|TRBV6-5|13
ASSYSAGRGDTIY